The 22 T cell receptor beta chains presented below share a single source sample, sequenced in a study of cytomegalovirus exposure and HLA in healthy donors. PCR amplification relied on 60 Vbeta primers (plus 13 Jbeta primers). Generated by immunoSEQ multiplex PCR, the TCRdb table keeps only in-frame clones and is missing some. The sample records roughly 130,000 clones, around 80% being singletons. The sequenced sample consisted of PBMCs. The receptors stem from a man aged 35 to 55 in good health and CMV-seronegative.

V usage is TRBV7-9 and J usage is TRBJ2-7, with TRBD1 as a possible D gene (6 bases). The CDR3 runs 13 residues. V was shortened by 2 bases and J by 6 bases, with 11 bases between the two germline ends. Germline V gene lookup returns CDR1 SEHNR and CDR2 FQNEAQ (reference sequence). The DNA of the CDR3 is TGTGCCAGCAGCTTAACAGGGTACTTCGAGCAGTACTTC. This gives the protein CASSLTGYFEQYF.

The chain is built from TRBV5-1 and TRBJ2-7; 8 positions agree with TRBD1. The CDR3 has 15 residues. In germline, CDR1 is SGHRS, CDR2 YFSETQ. Trimming removed 2 bases from V and 1 base from J; junction bases left unmatched: 5. The CDR3 is CASSFGQGPSYEQYF. The CDR3 region has the DNA TGCGCCAGCAGCTTTGGACAGGGTCCTTCCTACGAGCAGTACTTC.

The V call is TRBV28, the J call TRBJ2-7; 7 positions match TRBD1. Per germline, CDR1 MDHEN and CDR2 SYDVKM. The CDR3 is made up of 14 amino acids. The J segment lost 0 bases and the V segment lost 7 bases, leaving 6 bases of the junction unmatched. The CDR3 here is CASTKQGRSYEQYF. DNA for the CDR3: TGTGCCAGCACTAAACAGGGGCGCTCCTACGAGCAGTACTTC.

The V gene is TRBV27, the J gene TRBJ1-6; the D gene is possibly TRBD1 (5 bases). Germline lookup yields CDR1 MNHEY and CDR2 SMNVEV (reference sequence). V lost 6 bases, J lost 7 bases, and 16 bases lay in between. The CDR3 covers 15 residues. DNA for the CDR3: TGTGCCAGCAGAACCGCGGCAGGGAGGAATTCACCCCTCCACTTT. The encoded protein is CASRTAAGRNSPLHF.

The genes are TRBV11-2 and TRBJ2-7, with D tentatively TRBD2 (5 bases). Looked up from germline, CDR1 is SGHAT and CDR2 is FQNNGV. The germline V and J ends were trimmed by 5 bases and 6 bases, with 14 bases remaining between them. The CDR3 has 13 amino acids. The DNA of the CDR3 is TGTGCCAGCAGCCCCCTAGGAGGTTTCGAGCAGTACTTC. This gives the protein CASSPLGGFEQYF.

The chain carries TRBV28 and TRBJ2-1; perhaps TRBD2 as D (5 bases). The V gene's germline CDR1 is MDHEN and CDR2 SYDVKM. This CDR3 spans 17 amino acids. Trimming cost V 2 bases and J 0 bases, with 14 bases left between them. CDR3 protein: CASSLRASRSSYNEQFF. The DNA of the CDR3 is TGTGCCAGCAGTTTAAGGGCTAGCAGAAGCTCCTACAATGAGCAGTTCTTC.

A note on this clone: The same CDR3 is also encoded by other DNA sequences in this sample. This rearrangement joins TRBV25-1 to TRBJ1-5; 9 bases match TRBD1. This CDR3 contains 14 residues. CDR1 is MGHDK and CDR2 is SYGVNS in the germline V gene. The trim removed 5 bases at V and 2 bases at J, leaving 1 base unmatched. CDR3 amino acids: CASSRQGGNQPQHF. The CDR3 DNA reads as TGTGCCAGCAGTAGACAGGGGGGCAATCAGCCCCAGCATTTT.

The V and J genes are TRBV6-1 and TRBJ2-5, with D unresolved. The better agreement between TRBJ2-7 and the DNA end casts doubt on the J call. Germline V gene lookup returns CDR1 MNHNS and CDR2 SASEGT. CDR3 length: 14 amino acids. This chain's CDR3 is CASSAGLRVYEQYF. The CDR3 DNA is TGTGCCAGCAGTGCCGGTCTCCGGGTTTACGAGCAGTACTTC.

Only a few counts were recorded for this clone. The chain combines TRBV2 with TRBJ2-5; 8 bases agree with TRBD2. The CDR3 is made up of 12 amino acids. Germline V gene lookup returns CDR1 SNHLY and CDR2 FYNNEI. V was clipped by 9 bases and J by 4 bases; unmatched bases: 4. DNA of the CDR3: TGTGCCAGAGCCGCGGGGGGAGAGACCCAGTACTTC. Its protein is CARAAGGETQYF.

The J gene is TRBJ2-7, the V gene TRBV21-1; TRBD2 is taken as the D call from the table, unchecked against the DNA. TRBV21-1 is shown as a pseudogene. The CDR3 has 17 residues. In nucleotides, the CDR3 is TGTGCCAGCAGCAAAGCGTCTAGGGAGGGGGTAGCCTACGAGCAGTACTTC. Translation: CASSKASREGVAYEQYF.

The chain uses TRBV11-2 and TRBJ1-4; 7 bases fit TRBD1. Germline CDR1 reads SGHAT; CDR2 reads FQNNGV. J lost 6 bases, V lost 6 bases, and 10 bases had no gene match. The CDR3 covers 15 residues. The CDR3, as DNA: TGTGCCAGCAGGCCGCTTCAGGGACAGCATGAAAAACTGTTTTTT. Its protein product is CASRPLQGQHEKLFF.

CDR3 bases: TGTGCCAGCAGCTTAGTTGGGACTAGGGGGGATCTGGGCAAGCAGTTCTTC. It translates to CASSLVGTRGDLGKQFF. The chain carries TRBV13 and TRBJ2-1, with 8 nucleotides matching TRBD2. Germline V lookup: CDR1 PRHDT, CDR2 FYEKMQ (reference sequence). CDR3 length equals 17 residues. With 1 base clipped from V and 11 bases from J, the junction kept 16 bases outside the gene matches.

V gene TRBV7-6 combines with J gene TRBJ2-5, with D possibly TRBD2 on 6 matching bases. V lost 5 bases and J 5 bases, leaving 15 bases between the germline ends. Looked up from germline, CDR1 is SGHVS and CDR2 is FNYEAQ. The CDR3 spans 14 residues. Here the CDR3 DNA reads TGTGCCAGCAGCCAACAGGAGGGCCGGGAGACCCAGTACTTC. It specifies CASSQQEGRETQYF.

This clone was picked up one time. DNA of the CDR3: TGTGCCAGCAGCATAAGGGTAGGGAGAGATACGCAGTATTTT. This translates into CASSIRVGRDTQYF. The rearrangement uses TRBV9 and TRBJ2-3, with D perhaps matching TRBD2 (5 bases). V was cut by 4 bases and J by 5 bases, with 14 bases left in between. Germline loops: CDR1 SGDLS, CDR2 YYNGEE. The CDR3 is 14 residues long.

The chain combines TRBV4-1 with TRBJ2-1; TRBD2 is a possible D gene (5 bases). The V end lost 4 bases, the J end lost 3 bases, and 13 bases lay between the germline ends. The CDR3 sequence is 15 residues long. Germline loops: CDR1 MGHRA, CDR2 YSYEKL. As DNA, the CDR3 is TGCGCCAGCAGCCCACCGCCTACTAGCTACAATGAGCAGTTCTTC. Its translation is CASSPPPTSYNEQFF.

Only a few counts were recorded for this clone. The chain couples TRBV19 to TRBJ2-3; the match to TRBD1 covers 10 bases. Germline V gene sequence: CDR1 LNHDA, CDR2 SQIVND (reference sequence). There are 15 residues in the CDR3. V lost 3 bases and J lost 5; bases outside the gene matches: 5. The CDR3 spells CASSIRDRGLDTQYF. Written as DNA, the CDR3 is TGTGCCAGTAGTATTCGGGACAGGGGTTTAGATACGCAGTATTTT.

The chain recombines TRBV7-9 with TRBJ2-1; 9 positions match TRBD1. The CDR3 extends over 15 amino acids. The germline V gene encodes CDR1 SEHNR and CDR2 FQNEAQ (reference sequence). Trimming at V came to 5 bases and at J to 8 bases, leaving 10 bases not matched to a gene. CDR3 in DNA: TGTGCCAGCAGCCTTACAGGGGGCATTGGCGATGAGCAGTTCTTC. It codes for CASSLTGGIGDEQFF.

This rearrangement joins TRBV5-1 to TRBJ2-7; 13 nucleotides match TRBD2. Trimming took 5 bases from V and 7 from J; bases not matched to a gene: 3. The CDR3 loop spans 13 amino acids. Germline assignment: CDR1 SGHRS and CDR2 YFSETQ. CDR3 DNA sequence: TGCGCCAGCAGTGGACTAGCGGGGGAGGAGCAGTACTTC. As protein: CASSGLAGEEQYF.

This chain joins TRBV6-5 and TRBJ2-1, with 10 positions matching TRBD1. The CDR3 sequence is 15 residues long. Germline CDR1 reads MNHEY; CDR2 reads SVGAGI. J lost 6 bases, V lost 6 bases, and 8 bases had no gene match. The CDR3 DNA reads TGTGCCAGCAGGCAAGGGACAGGGGCAGGCAATGAGCAGTTCTTC. Protein sequence: CASRQGTGAGNEQFF.

This clone was picked up one time. V usage is TRBV6-5 and J usage is TRBJ1-6; D uncertain. This CDR3 has 16 residues. CDR1 is MNHEY, CDR2 SVGAGI, per germline. Trimming took 2 bases from V and 0 from J, leaving 8 bases between them. This CDR3 reads CASSYRLSSYNSPLHF. For the CDR3, the DNA is TGTGCCAGCAGTTACAGACTAAGCTCCTATAATTCACCCCTCCACTTT.

In the case of this clone: Within the sample, other DNA sequences also encode this same CDR3. The V gene is TRBV7-6, the J gene TRBJ2-7, with 7 positions matching TRBD1. Per the germline V gene, CDR1 is SGHVS and CDR2 is FNYEAQ. This CDR3 has 14 residues. V shed 0 bases and J 7 bases; nucleotides not matched to a gene: 6. The CDR3 DNA is TGTGCCAGCAGCTTAGCGTCCAGGGGGAAAGAGCAGTACTTC. It is translated as CASSLASRGKEQYF.

The J gene is TRBJ1-6, the V gene TRBV27; 9 nucleotides agree with TRBD1. The J segment lost 5 bases and the V segment lost 6 bases, leaving 11 bases of the junction unmatched. The CDR3 has 17 amino acids. Germline CDR1 reads MNHEY; CDR2 reads SMNVEV (reference sequence). This CDR3 is CASSVIGQGFNNSPLHF. DNA for the CDR3: TGTGCCAGCAGCGTTATAGGACAGGGGTTCAATAATTCACCCCTCCACTTT.